The 9 T cell receptor beta chains listed next were all sequenced from one sample in a study of cytomegalovirus exposure and HLA in healthy donors. Profiling relied on immunoSEQ multiplex PCR, and the TCRdb table lists in-frame clones only, not all of them. The table has under 200,000 clones, roughly 89% seen once. Sample: PBMCs. Every receptor here comes from a woman under 30 in good health and CMV-seropositive.

This rearrangement joins TRBV27 to TRBJ2-1; D unclear. Between the trimmed V and J ends, which lost 4 bases and 7 bases, there was a span of 14 bases. The germline gives CDR1 MNHEY, CDR2 SMNVEV (reference sequence). This CDR3 has 14 amino acids. CDR3 loop: CASSSHPPRNEQFF. The CDR3 region has the DNA TGTGCCAGCAGTTCCCACCCACCTAGGAATGAGCAGTTCTTC.

V is TRBV28 and J is TRBJ2-7, with D tentatively TRBD1 (6 bases). Germline CDR1 and CDR2: MDHEN and SYDVKM. Deletions cut 6 bases from V and 4 bases from J, with 16 bases between. The CDR3 spans 14 residues. This CDR3 reads CASRFTGSLYEQYF. The CDR3 DNA follows: TGTGCCAGCAGGTTCACAGGGAGTTTGTACGAGCAGTACTTC.

The chain uses TRBV2 and TRBJ1-5; D gene unclear. The length of the CDR3 is 13 residues. V gave up 7 bases and J gave up 2 bases, with 9 bases separating them. Germline V gene sequence: CDR1 SNHLY, CDR2 FYNNEI. The CDR3 loop is CASIREGNQPQHF. Here the CDR3 DNA reads TGTGCCAGCATTCGTGAGGGCAATCAGCCCCAGCATTTT.

This clone came up once. The chain links TRBV5-5 to TRBJ1-5; no firm D call. Trimming removed 0 bases from V and 6 bases from J, with 16 bases in between. This CDR3 is 16 amino acids long. The germline CDR1 and CDR2 sequences are SGHKS and YYEKEE (reference sequence). CDR3 protein: CASSLDLGNNFQPQHF. The DNA for the CDR3 is TGTGCCAGCAGCTTGGATCTAGGAAATAACTTTCAGCCCCAGCATTTT.

The genes are TRBV10-3 and TRBJ2-2, with TRBD2 identical over 8 bases. The V segment lost 6 bases and the J segment 6 bases; nucleotides outside the gene matches: 9. The germline V gene has CDR1 ENHRY and CDR2 SYGVKD. The CDR3 contains 15 residues. CDR3 sequence: CAIRGSGNGPGELFF. CDR3 DNA: TGTGCCATCAGGGGTAGCGGGAATGGTCCCGGGGAGCTGTTTTTT.

This rearrangement joins TRBV25-1 to TRBJ2-7; 10 positions match TRBD2. This CDR3 comprises 13 residues. The V and J ends lost 5 bases and 2 bases, in that order; junction bases with no gene match: 0. From germline, CDR1 is MGHDK and CDR2 SYGVNS. CDR3 loop: CASSLAGAYEQYF. CDR3 nucleotides: TGTGCCAGCAGTCTAGCGGGGGCCTACGAGCAGTACTTC.

Only a few counts were recorded for this clone. The chain uses TRBV18 and TRBJ1-2, with TRBD1 matching 10 bases. Trimming took 1 base from V and 6 from J; bases not matched to a gene: 2. Looked up from germline, CDR1 is KGHSH and CDR2 is LQKENI. CDR3 length: 14 residues. CDR3 sequence: CASSPLGTGDGYTF. As DNA, the CDR3 is TGTGCCAGCTCACCACTCGGGACAGGGGATGGCTACACCTTC.

Comments on this clone: The junction and the germline gene differ at one end; a read error may be behind it. CDR3 nucleotide sequence: TGTGCCAGCAGTTACTATAACCGGGACAGGGTGAATTTT. This codes for CASSYYNRDRVNF. This chain links TRBV6-6 with TRBJ1-5; 9 bases map to TRBD1. Per germline, CDR1 MNHNY and CDR2 SVGAGI (reference sequence). CDR3 length: 13 amino acids.

V and J are TRBV13 and TRBJ2-5, with 7 bases that match TRBD2. The CDR3 spans 16 residues. The germline V gene has CDR1 PRHDT and CDR2 FYEKMQ (reference sequence). V shed 5 bases and J 0 bases; nucleotides not matched to a gene: 9. CDR3 loop: CASSPKAGLYQETQYF. The CDR3 DNA follows: TGTGCCAGCAGCCCAAAAGCGGGACTGTACCAAGAGACCCAGTACTTC.